The clone carrying this TCR beta chain was detected many times. The antigen remains unidentified. Amplification of TCR beta CDR3 regions used RNA as the template. The HTBI set primed first-round TCR CDR3 RT-PCR. Using its own MiXCR run on the multiplex PCR reads, TCRdb lists one record per CDR3 protein. The profile shows approximately 220,000 distinct CDR3 sequences, approximately 16% of them singletons. The germline CDR1 and CDR2 sequences are GTSNPN and SVGIG (reference sequence). This CDR3 is built from 13 residues. With 2 bases removed from V and 5 bases from J, the gap between germline ends came to 12 bases. The data originate from a study of T cells in Graves' hyperthyroidism and ophthalmopathy. Overall study findings and caveats: Median prediction lead before ophthalmopathy onset was around 6.9 months with the model.

The PBMCs had their origin in more than 9.5 ml of fresh peripheral blood. The sample was blood. The rearrangement links TRBV30 to TRBJ2-5; weak D call: TRBD1 (8 bases). The sequence was obtained from a man between 40 and 49 years old with Graves' hyperthyroidism. CDR3 in amino acids: CAWSKQGGETQYF. Written as DNA, the CDR3 is TGTGCCTGGAGTAAACAGGGGGGGGAGACCCAGTACTTC.